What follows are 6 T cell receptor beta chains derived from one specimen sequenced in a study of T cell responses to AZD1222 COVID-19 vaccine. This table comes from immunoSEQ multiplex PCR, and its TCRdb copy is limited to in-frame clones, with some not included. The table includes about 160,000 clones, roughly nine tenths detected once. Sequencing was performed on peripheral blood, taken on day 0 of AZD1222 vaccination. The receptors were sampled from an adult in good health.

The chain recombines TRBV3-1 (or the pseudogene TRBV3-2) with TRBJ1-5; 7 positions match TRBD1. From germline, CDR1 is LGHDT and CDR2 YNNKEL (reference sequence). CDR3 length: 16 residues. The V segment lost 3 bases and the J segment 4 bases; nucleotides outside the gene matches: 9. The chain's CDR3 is CASSQGGQVANQPQHF. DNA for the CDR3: TGTGCCAGCAGCCAGGGAGGACAGGTCGCAAATCAGCCCCAGCATTTT.

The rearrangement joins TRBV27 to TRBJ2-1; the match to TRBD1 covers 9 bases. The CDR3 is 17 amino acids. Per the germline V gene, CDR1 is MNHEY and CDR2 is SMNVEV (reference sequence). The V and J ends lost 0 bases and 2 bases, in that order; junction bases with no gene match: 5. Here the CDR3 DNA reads TGTGCCAGCAGTTTATCGTGGGGACAGGGACCCTACAATGAGCAGTTCTTC. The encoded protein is CASSLSWGQGPYNEQFF.

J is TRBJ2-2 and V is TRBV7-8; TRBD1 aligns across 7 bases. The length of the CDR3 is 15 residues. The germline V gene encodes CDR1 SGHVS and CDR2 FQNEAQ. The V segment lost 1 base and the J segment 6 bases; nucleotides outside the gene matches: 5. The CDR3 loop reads CASSLVVGGAGELFF. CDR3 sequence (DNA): TGTGCCAGCAGCTTAGTGGTAGGGGGCGCCGGGGAGCTGTTTTTT.

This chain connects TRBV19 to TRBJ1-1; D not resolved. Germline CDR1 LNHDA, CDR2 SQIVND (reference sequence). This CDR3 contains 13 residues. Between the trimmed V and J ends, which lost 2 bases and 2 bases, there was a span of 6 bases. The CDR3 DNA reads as TGTGCCAGTAGTATATGGGGAAACACTGAAGCTTTCTTT. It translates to CASSIWGNTEAFF.

The CDR3 region has the DNA TGTGCCAGCAGTGAAGGGGGGGGACAGGGGAGGCCAAGGGCCCAGTACTTC. Translated, it gives CASSEGGGQGRPRAQYF. V and J are TRBV6-1 and TRBJ2-5; TRBD1 agrees at 10 bases. Germline V gives CDR1 MNHNS, CDR2 SASEGT. With V trimmed by 1 base and J by 9 bases, 14 bases remained unmatched. This CDR3 region has 17 residues.

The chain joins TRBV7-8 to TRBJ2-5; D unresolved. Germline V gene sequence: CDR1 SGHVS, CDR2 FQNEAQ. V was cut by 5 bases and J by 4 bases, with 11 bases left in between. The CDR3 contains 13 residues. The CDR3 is CASSIKPLETQYF. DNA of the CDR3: TGTGCCAGCAGCATCAAACCTTTAGAGACCCAGTACTTC.